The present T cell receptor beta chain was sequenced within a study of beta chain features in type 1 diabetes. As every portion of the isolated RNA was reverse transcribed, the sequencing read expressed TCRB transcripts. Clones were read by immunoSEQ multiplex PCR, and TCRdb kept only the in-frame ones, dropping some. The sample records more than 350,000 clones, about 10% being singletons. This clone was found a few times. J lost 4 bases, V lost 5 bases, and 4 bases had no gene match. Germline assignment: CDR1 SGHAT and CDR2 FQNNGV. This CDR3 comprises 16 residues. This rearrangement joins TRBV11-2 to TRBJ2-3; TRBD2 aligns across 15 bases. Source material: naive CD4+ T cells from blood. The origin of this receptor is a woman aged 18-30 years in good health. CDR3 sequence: CASSPGLAGGADTQYF. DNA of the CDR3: TGTGCCAGCAGCCCGGGACTAGCGGGGGGCGCAGATACGCAGTATTTT. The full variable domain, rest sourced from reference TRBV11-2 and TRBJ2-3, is EAGVAQSPRYKIIEKRQSVAFWCNPISGHATLYWYQQILGQGPKLLIQFQNNGVVDDSQLPKDRFSAERLKGVDSTLKIQPAKLEDSAVYLCASSPGLAGGADTQYFGPGTRLTVL.